Here is one T cell receptor (beta chain) with its context. The antigen is not known. This sample was included in a study of shared clonotypes between healthy human individuals. Findings of the study overall: Among donors, the sharing of clonotypes was expected to be influenced by sequencing depth.

The data were produced by immunoSEQ multiplex PCR, yet TCRdb's version contains in-frame clones alone and is incomplete. Of some 2.3 million clones listed, over 85% are singletons. CD4+ cells were split into CD45RA+ naive and CD45RA-negative memory subsets. The V end lost 0 bases, the J end lost 1 base, and 8 bases lay between the germline ends. Germline assignment: CDR1 SGHKS and CDR2 YYEKEE (reference sequence). This CDR3 region has 14 residues. The receptor's source is a man between 18 and 29 years old in good health. Some clones in this sample may be carry-over from other donors' samples. This chain connects TRBV5-5 to TRBJ2-7; D not resolved. The source material was naive CD4+ T cells from PBMCs. As for subset: CD45RA+ positively selected. In nucleotides, the CDR3 is TGTGCCAGCAGCTTGGATTGGGGATCCTACGAGCAGTACTTC. It yields the protein CASSLDWGSYEQYF.